The rows below give T cell receptor beta chains drawn from one sample of a study of blood T cell repertoires in COVID-19. This table comes from immunoSEQ multiplex PCR, and its TCRdb copy is limited to in-frame clones, with some not included. The data show some 15,000 clones, roughly nine tenths seen once. Sequenced input: peripheral blood. These receptors originate from a human donor in a cohort sampled during active COVID-19. Both conserved end residues are part of each CDR3. The D gene is left open where the match is weak. Clone size, where shown, is once, few, many, or a class for clones that have expanded.

d_call: .
clone_size: .
j_call: TRBJ2-3
v_call: TRBV7-3
cdr3_aa: CASSFQGSRADTQYF
cdr3_nt: TGTGCCAGCAGCTTTCAGGGAAGTAGGGCAGATACGCAGTATTTT

d_call: TRBD1
clone_size: .
j_call: TRBJ2-1
v_call: TRBV27
cdr3_aa: CASTRDRGGEQFF
cdr3_nt: TGTGCCAGCACCCGGGACAGGGGAGGTGAGCAGTTCTTC

d_call: .
clone_size: .
j_call: TRBJ2-1
v_call: TRBV10-1
cdr3_aa: CASIRGEQFF
cdr3_nt: TGCGCCAGCATTAGGGGTGAGCAGTTCTTC

d_call: TRBD1
clone_size: .
j_call: TRBJ2-4
v_call: TRBV2
cdr3_aa: CASRDRGDIQYF
cdr3_nt: TGTGCCAGCCGGGACAGGGGAGACATTCAGTACTTC

d_call: .
clone_size: .
j_call: TRBJ2-7
v_call: TRBV21-1
cdr3_aa: CASPGQGDSYEQYF
cdr3_nt: TGTGCCAGCCCTGGACAGGGGGACTCCTACGAGCAGTACTTC

d_call: .
clone_size: .
j_call: TRBJ1-6
v_call: TRBV6-5
cdr3_aa: CASSYETDLNSPLHF
cdr3_nt: TGTGCCAGCAGTTACGAGACAGATCTTAATTCACCCCTCCACTTT

d_call: TRBD2
clone_size: .
j_call: TRBJ2-5
v_call: TRBV9
cdr3_aa: CASSVGLAGGKETQYF
cdr3_nt: TGTGCCAGCAGCGTAGGGCTAGCGGGGGGAAAAGAGACCCAGTACTTC

d_call: .
clone_size: .
j_call: TRBJ2-7
v_call: TRBV27
cdr3_aa: CASSSAGQSYEQYF
cdr3_nt: TGTGCCAGCAGCTCAGCTGGACAGAGCTACGAGCAGTACTTC

d_call: .
clone_size: .
j_call: TRBJ2-6
v_call: TRBV5-1
cdr3_aa: CASSPEGVRVAGANVLTF
cdr3_nt: TGCGCCAGCAGCCCCGAGGGGGTCAGGGTAGCTGGGGCCAACGTCCTGACTTTC

d_call: TRBD2
clone_size: .
j_call: TRBJ2-3
v_call: TRBV2
cdr3_aa: CASSIRGGDPTDTQYF
cdr3_nt: TGTGCCAGCAGTATCCGGGGGGGGGATCCCACAGATACGCAGTATTTT

d_call: TRBD2
clone_size: .
j_call: TRBJ2-1
v_call: TRBV7-2
cdr3_aa: CASSLTSGGYNEQFF
cdr3_nt: TGTGCCAGCAGCTTAACTAGCGGGGGCTACAATGAGCAGTTCTTC

d_call: .
clone_size: .
j_call: TRBJ2-3
v_call: TRBV3-1/TRBV3-2
cdr3_aa: CASSSETSTDTQYF
cdr3_nt: TGTGCCAGCAGCTCCGAGACTAGCACAGATACGCAGTATTTT

d_call: .
clone_size: .
j_call: TRBJ2-3
v_call: TRBV5-1
cdr3_aa: CASSLSTDTQYF
cdr3_nt: TGCGCCAGCAGCCTGAGCACAGATACGCAGTATTTT

d_call: .
clone_size: few
j_call: TRBJ1-1
v_call: TRBV7-8
cdr3_aa: CASSLRDTEAFF
cdr3_nt: TGTGCCAGCAGCCTCAGGGATACTGAAGCTTTCTTT